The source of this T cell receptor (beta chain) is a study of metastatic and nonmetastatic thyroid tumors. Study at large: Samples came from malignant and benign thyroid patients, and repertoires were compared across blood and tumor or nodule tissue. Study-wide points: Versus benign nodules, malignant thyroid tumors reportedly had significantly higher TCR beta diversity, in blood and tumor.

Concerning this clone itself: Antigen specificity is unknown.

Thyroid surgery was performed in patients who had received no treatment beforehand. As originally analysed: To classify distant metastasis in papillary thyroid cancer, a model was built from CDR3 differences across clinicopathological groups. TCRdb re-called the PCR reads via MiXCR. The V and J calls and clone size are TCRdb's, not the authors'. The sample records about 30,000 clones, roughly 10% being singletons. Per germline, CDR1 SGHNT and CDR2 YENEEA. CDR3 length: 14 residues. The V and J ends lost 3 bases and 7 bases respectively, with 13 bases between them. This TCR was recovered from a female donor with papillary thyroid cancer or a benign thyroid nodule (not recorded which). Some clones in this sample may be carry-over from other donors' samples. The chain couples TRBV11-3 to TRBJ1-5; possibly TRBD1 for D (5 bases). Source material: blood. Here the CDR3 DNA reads TGTGCCAGCAGCTTGAAGGGGATCAACCAGCCCCAGCATTTT. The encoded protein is CASSLKGINQPQHF. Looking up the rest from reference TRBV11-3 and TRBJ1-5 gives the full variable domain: EAGVVQSPRYKIIEKKQPVAFWCNPISGHNTLYWYLQNLGQGPELLIRYENEEAVDDSQLPKDRFSAERLKGVDSTLKIQPAELGDSAVYLCASSLKGINQPQHFGDGTRLSIL.